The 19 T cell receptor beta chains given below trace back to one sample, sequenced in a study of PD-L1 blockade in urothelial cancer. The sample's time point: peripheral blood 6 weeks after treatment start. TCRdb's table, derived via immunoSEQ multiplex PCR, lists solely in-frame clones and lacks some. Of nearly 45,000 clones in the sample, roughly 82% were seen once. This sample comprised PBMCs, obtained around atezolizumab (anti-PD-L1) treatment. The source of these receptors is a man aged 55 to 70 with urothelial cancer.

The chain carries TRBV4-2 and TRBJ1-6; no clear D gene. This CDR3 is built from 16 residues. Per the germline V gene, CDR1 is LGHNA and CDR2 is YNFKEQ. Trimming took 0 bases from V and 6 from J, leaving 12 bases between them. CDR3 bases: TGTGCCAGCAGCCAAGATCTGGAGACCCCTAATTCACCCCTCCACTTT. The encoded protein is CASSQDLETPNSPLHF.

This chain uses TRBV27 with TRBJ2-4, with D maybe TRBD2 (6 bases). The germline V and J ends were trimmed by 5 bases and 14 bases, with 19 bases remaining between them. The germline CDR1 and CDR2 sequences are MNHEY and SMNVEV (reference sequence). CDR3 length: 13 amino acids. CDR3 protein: CASSLNGGVFEYF. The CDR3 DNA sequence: TGTGCCAGCAGTCTTAATGGCGGGGTATTCGAGTACTTC.

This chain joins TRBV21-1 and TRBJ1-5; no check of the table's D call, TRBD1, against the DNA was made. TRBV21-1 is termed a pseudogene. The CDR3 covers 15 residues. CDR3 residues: CEGRTGGYSNQPQHF. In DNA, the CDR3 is TGTGAGGGGAGGACAGGGGGCTATAGCAATCAGCCCCAGCATTTT.

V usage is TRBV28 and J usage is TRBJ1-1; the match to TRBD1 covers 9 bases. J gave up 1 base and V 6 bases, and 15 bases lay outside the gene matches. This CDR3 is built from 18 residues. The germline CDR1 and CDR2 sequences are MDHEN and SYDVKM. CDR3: CASRSGTGIIRGNTEAFF. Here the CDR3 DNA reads TGTGCCAGCAGGTCCGGGACAGGGATAATAAGAGGGAACACTGAAGCTTTCTTT.

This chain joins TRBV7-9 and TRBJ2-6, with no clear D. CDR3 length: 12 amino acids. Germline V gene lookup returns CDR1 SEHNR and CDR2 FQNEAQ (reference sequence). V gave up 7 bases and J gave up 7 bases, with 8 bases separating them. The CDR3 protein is CASTLRANVLTF. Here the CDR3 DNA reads TGTGCCAGCACCCTTCGTGCCAACGTCCTGACTTTC.

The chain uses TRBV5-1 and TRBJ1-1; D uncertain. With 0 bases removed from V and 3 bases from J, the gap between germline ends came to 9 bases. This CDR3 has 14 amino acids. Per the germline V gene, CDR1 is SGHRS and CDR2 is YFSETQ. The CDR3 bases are TGCGCCAGCAGCTTGGACGGGAGGGACACTGAAGCTTTCTTT. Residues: CASSLDGRDTEAFF.

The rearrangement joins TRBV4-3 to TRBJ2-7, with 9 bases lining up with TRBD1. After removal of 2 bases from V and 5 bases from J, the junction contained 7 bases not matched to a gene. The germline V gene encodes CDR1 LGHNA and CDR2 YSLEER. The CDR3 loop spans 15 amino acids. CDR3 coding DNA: TGCGCCAGCAGCCAAACCGGGACAGGGTTTCACGAGCAGTACTTC. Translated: CASSQTGTGFHEQYF.

Written as DNA, the CDR3 is TGTGCCTGGAGTCAGACCCCGGGGGAGACCCAGTACTTC. It codes for CAWSQTPGETQYF. This chain links TRBV30 with TRBJ2-5, with D possibly TRBD2 on 5 matching bases. Germline V CDR1 and CDR2: GTSNPN, SVGIG (reference sequence). The CDR3 sequence is 13 residues long. The V end lost 2 bases, the J end lost 5 bases, and 12 bases lay between the germline ends. Full variable domain (missing parts from reference TRBV30 and TRBJ2-5): SQTIHQWPATLVQPVGSPLSLECTVEGTSNPNLYWYRQAAGRGLQLLFYSVGIGQISSEVPQNLSASRPQDRQFILSSKKLLLSDSGFYLCAWSQTPGETQYFGPGTRLLVL.

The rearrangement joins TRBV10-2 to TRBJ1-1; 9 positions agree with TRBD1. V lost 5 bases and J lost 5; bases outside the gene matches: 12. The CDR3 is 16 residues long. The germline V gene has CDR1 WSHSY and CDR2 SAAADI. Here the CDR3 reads CASSRTSGTGLTEAFF. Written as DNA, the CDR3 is TGCGCCAGCAGTAGGACATCAGGGACAGGGCTGACTGAAGCTTTCTTT.

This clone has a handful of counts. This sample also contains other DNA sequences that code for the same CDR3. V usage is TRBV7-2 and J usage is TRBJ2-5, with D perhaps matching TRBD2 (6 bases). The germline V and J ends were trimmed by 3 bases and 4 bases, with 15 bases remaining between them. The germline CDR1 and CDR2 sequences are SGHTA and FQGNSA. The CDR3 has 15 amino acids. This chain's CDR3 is CASSFQGGGRETQYF. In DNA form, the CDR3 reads TGTGCCAGCAGCTTTCAGGGAGGCGGACGAGAGACCCAGTACTTC.

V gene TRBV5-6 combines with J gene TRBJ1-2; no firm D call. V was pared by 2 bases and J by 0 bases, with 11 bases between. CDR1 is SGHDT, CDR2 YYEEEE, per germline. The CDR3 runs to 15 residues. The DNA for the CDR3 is TGTGCCAGCAGCTTCGGGGTTGACTCTAACTATGGCTACACCTTC. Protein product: CASSFGVDSNYGYTF.

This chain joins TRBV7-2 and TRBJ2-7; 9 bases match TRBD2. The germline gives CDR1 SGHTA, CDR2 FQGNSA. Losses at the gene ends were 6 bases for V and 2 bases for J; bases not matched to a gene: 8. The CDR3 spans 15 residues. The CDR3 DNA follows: TGTGCCAGCAGACAATCGGCGGGAGGGGCCTACGAGCAGTACTTC. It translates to CASRQSAGGAYEQYF. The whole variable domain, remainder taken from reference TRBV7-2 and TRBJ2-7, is GAGVSQSPSNKVTEKGKDVELRCDPISGHTALYWYRQSLGQGLEFLIYFQGNSAPDKSGLPSDRFSAERTGGSVSTLTIQRTQQEDSAVYLCASRQSAGGAYEQYFGPGTRLTVT.

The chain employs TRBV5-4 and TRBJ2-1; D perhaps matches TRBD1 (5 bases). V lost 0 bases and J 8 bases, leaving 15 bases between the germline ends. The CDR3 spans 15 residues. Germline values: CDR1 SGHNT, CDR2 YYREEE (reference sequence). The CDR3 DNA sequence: TGTGCCAGCAGCTTGGATCAGGGTGGGATGGATGAGCAGTTCTTC. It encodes CASSLDQGGMDEQFF.

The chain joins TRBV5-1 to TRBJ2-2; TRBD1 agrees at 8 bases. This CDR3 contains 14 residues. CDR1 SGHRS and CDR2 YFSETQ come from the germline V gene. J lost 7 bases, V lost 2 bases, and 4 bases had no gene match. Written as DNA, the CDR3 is TGCGCCAGCAGCTTTGGACAGGGTGGCGGGGAGCTGTTTTTT. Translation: CASSFGQGGGELFF. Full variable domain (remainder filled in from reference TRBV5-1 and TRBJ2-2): KAGVTQTPRYLIKTRGQQVTLSCSPISGHRSVSWYQQTPGQGLQFLFEYFSETQRNKGNFPGRFSGRQFSNSRSEMNVSTLELGDSALYLCASSFGQGGGELFFGEGSRLTVL.

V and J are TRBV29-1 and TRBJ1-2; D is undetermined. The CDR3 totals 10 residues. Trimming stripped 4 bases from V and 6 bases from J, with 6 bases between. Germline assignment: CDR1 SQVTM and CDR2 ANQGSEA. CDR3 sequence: CSVAEDGYTF. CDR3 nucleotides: TGCAGCGTTGCGGAGGATGGCTACACCTTC.

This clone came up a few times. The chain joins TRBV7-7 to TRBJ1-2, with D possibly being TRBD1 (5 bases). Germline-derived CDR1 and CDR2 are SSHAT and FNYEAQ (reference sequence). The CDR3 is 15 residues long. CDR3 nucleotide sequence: TGTGCTGAAGAAGGGATCGGACACGGTGTTAATGTCTACACCTTC. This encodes CAEEGIGHGVNVYTF.

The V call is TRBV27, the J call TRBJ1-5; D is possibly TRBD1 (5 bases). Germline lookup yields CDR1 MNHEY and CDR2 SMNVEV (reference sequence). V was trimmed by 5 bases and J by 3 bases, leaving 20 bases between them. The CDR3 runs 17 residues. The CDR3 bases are TGTGCCAGCAGTCCCCCCGGGGGGTTTTTTAACAATCAGCCCCAGCATTTT. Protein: CASSPPGGFFNNQPQHF.

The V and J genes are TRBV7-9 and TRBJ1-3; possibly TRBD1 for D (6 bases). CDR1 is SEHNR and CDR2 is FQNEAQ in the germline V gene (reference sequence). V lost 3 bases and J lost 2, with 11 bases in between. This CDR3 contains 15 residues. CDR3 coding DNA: TGTGCCAGCAGCTTCTTCGGGACAACTGGAAACACCATATATTTT. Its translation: CASSFFGTTGNTIYF.

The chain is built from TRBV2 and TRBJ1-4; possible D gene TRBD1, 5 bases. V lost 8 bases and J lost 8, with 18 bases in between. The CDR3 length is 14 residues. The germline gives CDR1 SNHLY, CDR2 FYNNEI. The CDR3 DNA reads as TGTGCCAGCCGTACTACGACGGCAGGGGAAAAACTGTTTTTT. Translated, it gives CASRTTTAGEKLFF. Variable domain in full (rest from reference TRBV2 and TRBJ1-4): EPEVTQTPSHQVTQMGQEVILRCVPISNHLYFYWYRQILGQKVEFLVSFYNNEISEKSEIFDDQFSVERPDGSNFTLKIRSTKLEDSAMYFCASRTTTAGEKLFFGSGTQLSVL.